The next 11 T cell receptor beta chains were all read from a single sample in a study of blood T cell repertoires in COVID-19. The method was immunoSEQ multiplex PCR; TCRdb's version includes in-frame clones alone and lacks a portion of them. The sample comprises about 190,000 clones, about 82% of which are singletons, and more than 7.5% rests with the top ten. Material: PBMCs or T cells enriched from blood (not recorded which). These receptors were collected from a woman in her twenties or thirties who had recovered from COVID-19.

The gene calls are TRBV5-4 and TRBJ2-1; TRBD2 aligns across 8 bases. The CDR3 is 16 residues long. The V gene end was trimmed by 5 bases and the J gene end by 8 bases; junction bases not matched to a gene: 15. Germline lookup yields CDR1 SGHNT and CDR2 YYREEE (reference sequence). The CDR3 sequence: CASSSGGSGSSDEQFF. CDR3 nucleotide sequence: TGTGCCAGCAGTAGTGGAGGCAGCGGGAGTTCAGATGAGCAGTTCTTC.

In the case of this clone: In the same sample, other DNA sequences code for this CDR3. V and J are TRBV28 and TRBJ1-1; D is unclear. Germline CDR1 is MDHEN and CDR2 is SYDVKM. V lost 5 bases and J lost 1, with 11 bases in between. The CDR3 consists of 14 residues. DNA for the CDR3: TGTGCCAGCAGTCCCCCCGAGCGGAACACTGAAGCTTTCTTT. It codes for CASSPPERNTEAFF.

CDR3 DNA sequence: TGTGCCTGGAGTGTGGGCCCAAGCACTGAAGCTTTCTTT. It encodes CAWSVGPSTEAFF. J is TRBJ1-1 and V is TRBV30; D uncertain. V lost 0 bases to trimming and J lost 4 bases, with 9 bases between them. CDR3 length: 13 amino acids. Germline CDR1 is GTSNPN and CDR2 is SVGIG (reference sequence).

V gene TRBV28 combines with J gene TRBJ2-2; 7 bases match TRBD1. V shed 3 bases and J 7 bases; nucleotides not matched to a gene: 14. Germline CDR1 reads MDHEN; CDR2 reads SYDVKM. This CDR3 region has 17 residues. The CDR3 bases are TGTGCCAGCAGTTTTTCCCGGGACAGAGATCCGGGCGGGGAGCTGTTTTTT. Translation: CASSFSRDRDPGGELFF.

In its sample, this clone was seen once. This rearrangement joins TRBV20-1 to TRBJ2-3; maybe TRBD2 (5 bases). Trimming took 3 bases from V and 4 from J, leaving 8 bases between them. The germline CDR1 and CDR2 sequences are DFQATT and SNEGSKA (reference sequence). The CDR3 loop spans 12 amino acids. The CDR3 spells CSASRGADTQYF. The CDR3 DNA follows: TGCAGTGCTAGTCGGGGTGCAGATACGCAGTATTTT.

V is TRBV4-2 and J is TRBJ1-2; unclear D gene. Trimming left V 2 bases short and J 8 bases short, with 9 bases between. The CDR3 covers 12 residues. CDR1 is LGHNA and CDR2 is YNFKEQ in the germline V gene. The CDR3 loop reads CASSQTPGGYTF. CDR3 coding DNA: TGTGCCAGCAGCCAAACGCCGGGGGGCTACACCTTC.

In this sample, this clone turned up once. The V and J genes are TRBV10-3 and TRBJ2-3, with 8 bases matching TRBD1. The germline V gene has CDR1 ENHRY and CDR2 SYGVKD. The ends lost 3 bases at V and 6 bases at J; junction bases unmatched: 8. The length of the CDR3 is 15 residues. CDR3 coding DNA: TGTGCCATCAGTGACGGACAGGGCTTTCTTGATACGCAGTATTTT. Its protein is CAISDGQGFLDTQYF.

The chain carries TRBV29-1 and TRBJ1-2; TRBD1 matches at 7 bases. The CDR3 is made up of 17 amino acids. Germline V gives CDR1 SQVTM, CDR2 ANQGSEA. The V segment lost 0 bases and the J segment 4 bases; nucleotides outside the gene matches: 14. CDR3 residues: CSVEDPLPSTGSYGYTF. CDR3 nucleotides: TGCAGCGTTGAAGATCCACTCCCCTCGACAGGGTCCTATGGCTACACCTTC.

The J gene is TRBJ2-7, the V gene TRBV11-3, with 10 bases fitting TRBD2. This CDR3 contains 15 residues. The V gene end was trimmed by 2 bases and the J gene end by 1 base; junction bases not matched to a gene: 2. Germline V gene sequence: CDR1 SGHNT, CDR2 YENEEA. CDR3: CASSLYSGGSYEQYF. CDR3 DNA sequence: TGTGCCAGCAGCTTATATAGCGGGGGGTCCTACGAGCAGTACTTC.

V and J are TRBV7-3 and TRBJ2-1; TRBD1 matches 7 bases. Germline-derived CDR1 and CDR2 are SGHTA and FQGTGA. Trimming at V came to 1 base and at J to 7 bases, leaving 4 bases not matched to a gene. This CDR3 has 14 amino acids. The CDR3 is CASSLSRGNNEQFF. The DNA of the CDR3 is TGTGCCAGCAGCTTAAGCAGGGGGAATAATGAGCAGTTCTTC.

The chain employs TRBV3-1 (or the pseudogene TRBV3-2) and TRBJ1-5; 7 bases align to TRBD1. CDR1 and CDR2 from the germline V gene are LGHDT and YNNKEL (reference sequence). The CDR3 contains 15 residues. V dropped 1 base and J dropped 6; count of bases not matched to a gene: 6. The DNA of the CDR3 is TGTGCCAGCAGCCAAGGAACAGGGGCGTTTCAGCCCCAGCATTTT. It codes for CASSQGTGAFQPQHF.